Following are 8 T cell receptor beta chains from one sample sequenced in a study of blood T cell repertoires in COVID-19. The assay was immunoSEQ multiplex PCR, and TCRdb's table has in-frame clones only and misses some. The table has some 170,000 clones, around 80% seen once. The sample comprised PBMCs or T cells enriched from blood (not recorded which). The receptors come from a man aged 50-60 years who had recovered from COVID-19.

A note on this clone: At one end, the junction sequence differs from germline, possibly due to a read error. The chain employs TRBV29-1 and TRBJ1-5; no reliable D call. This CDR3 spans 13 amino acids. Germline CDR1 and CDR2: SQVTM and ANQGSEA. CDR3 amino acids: CSVQDNSNQPQHF. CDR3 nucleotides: TGCAGCGTTCAAGACAATAGCAATCAGCCCCAGCATTTT.

The CDR3: CATSLGGNQPQHF. The CDR3 region has the DNA TGTGCCACCAGTCTAGGGGGCAATCAGCCCCAGCATTTT. This chain joins TRBV24-1 and TRBJ1-5, with TRBD1 as a possible D gene (5 bases). CDR1 is KGHDR and CDR2 is SFDVKD in the germline V gene. The V end lost 6 bases, the J end lost 2 bases, and 7 bases lay between the germline ends. The CDR3 runs to 13 residues.

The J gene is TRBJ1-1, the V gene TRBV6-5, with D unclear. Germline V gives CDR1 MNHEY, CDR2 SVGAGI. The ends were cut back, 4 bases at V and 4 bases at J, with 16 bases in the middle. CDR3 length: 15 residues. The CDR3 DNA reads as TGTGCCAGCAGTTCCACTGGCACGGGGAGCACTGAAGCTTTCTTT. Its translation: CASSSTGTGSTEAFF.

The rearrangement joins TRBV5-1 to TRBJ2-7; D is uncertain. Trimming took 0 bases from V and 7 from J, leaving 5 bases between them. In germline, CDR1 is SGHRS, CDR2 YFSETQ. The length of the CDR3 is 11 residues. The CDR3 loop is CASSLGLEQYF. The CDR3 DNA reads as TGCGCCAGCAGCTTGGGCCTAGAGCAGTACTTC.

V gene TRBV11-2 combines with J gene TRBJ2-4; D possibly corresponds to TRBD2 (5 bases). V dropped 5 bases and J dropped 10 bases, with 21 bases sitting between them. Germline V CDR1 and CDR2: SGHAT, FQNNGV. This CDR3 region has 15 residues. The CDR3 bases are TGTGCCAGCAGCCCCAGTGCTAGCCCTATCTCTATTCAGTACTTC. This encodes CASSPSASPISIQYF.

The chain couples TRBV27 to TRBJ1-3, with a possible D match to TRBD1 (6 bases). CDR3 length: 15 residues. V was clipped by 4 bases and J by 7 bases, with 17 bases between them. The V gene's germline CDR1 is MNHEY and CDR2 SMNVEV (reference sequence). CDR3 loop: CASSSARGARNTIYF. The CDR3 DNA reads TGTGCCAGCAGTTCGGCCCGGGGGGCGCGGAACACCATATATTTT.

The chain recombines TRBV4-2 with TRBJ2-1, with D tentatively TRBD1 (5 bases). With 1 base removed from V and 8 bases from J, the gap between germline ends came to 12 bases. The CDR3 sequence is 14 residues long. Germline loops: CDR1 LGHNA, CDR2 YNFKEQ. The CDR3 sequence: CASSQGRRADEQFF. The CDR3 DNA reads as TGTGCCAGCAGCCAAGGACGCAGGGCGGATGAGCAGTTCTTC.

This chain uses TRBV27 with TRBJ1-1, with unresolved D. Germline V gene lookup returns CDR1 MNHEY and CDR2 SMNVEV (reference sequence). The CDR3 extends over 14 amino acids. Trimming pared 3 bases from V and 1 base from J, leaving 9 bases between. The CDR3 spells CASSFRGGNTEAFF. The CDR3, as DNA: TGTGCCAGCAGTTTCCGCGGTGGGAACACTGAAGCTTTCTTT.